Each of the 20 T cell receptor beta chains below was sequenced from the same sample in a study of shared clonotypes between healthy human individuals. The assay was immunoSEQ multiplex PCR, and TCRdb's table has in-frame clones only and misses some. Among some 2,100,000 clones listed, about 94% were seen once. Sequencing was carried out using naive CD4+ T cells sorted from blood. Noted subset: CD45RA+ positively selected. Every receptor here comes from a man between 18 and 35 years old in good health.

The chain recombines TRBV2 with TRBJ1-2; TRBD1 matches 11 bases. V was clipped by 5 bases and J by 7 bases; unmatched bases: 9. From germline, CDR1 is SNHLY and CDR2 FYNNEI. The CDR3 length is 15 residues. The CDR3 reads CASSSRTGGAGGYTF. CDR3 bases: TGTGCCAGCAGTTCGAGGACAGGGGGCGCGGGTGGCTACACCTTC. Complete variable domain (other parts from reference TRBV2 and TRBJ1-2): EPEVTQTPSHQVTQMGQEVILRCVPISNHLYFYWYRQILGQKVEFLVSFYNNEISEKSEIFDDQFSVERPDGSNFTLKIRSTKLEDSAMYFCASSSRTGGAGGYTFGSGTRLTVV.

This clone showed up just once. The genes are TRBV21-1 and TRBJ2-6; TRBD2 reflects the table's D call only, with no check against the DNA. TRBV21-1 constitutes a pseudogene. This CDR3 is 19 amino acids long. Here the CDR3 reads CASSAVQLARSSGANVLTF. CDR3 DNA sequence: TGTGCCAGCAGCGCGGTACAACTCGCGCGGAGCTCTGGGGCCAACGTCCTGACTTTC.

V usage is TRBV6-1 and J usage is TRBJ2-5; D is ambiguous. The CDR3 runs 14 residues. CDR1 is MNHNS, CDR2 SASEGT, per germline. V was cut by 7 bases and J by 1 base, with 13 bases left in between. The CDR3 DNA is TGTGCCAGCAACCTCGTAGGGCTCCAAGAGACCCAGTACTTC. This encodes CASNLVGLQETQYF.

This clone was counted a few times. The V gene is TRBV16, the J gene TRBJ2-4, with a possible D match to TRBD1 (8 bases). The CDR3 is 15 residues long. V gave up 4 bases and J gave up 5 bases, with 15 bases separating them. From germline, CDR1 is KGHSY and CDR2 FQNENV. CDR3: CASSRTTGGENIQYF. The CDR3 DNA follows: TGTGCCAGCAGCCGAACTACAGGGGGGGAAAACATTCAGTACTTC.

V and J are TRBV19 and TRBJ2-7; 10 nucleotides match TRBD2. V was clipped by 5 bases and J by 1 base; unmatched bases: 8. The CDR3 is made up of 16 amino acids. In germline, CDR1 is LNHDA, CDR2 SQIVND (reference sequence). CDR3 region: CASSFGSGGSSYEQYF. The CDR3 bases are TGTGCCAGTAGTTTTGGTAGCGGGGGGTCTTCCTACGAGCAGTACTTC. The full variable domain, rest sourced from reference TRBV19 and TRBJ2-7, is DGGITQSPKYLFRKEGQNVTLSCEQNLNHDAMYWYRQDPGQGLRLIYYSQIVNDFQKGDIAEGYSVSREKKESFPLTVTSAQKNPTAFYLCASSFGSGGSSYEQYFGPGTRLTVT.

V is TRBV19 and J is TRBJ2-3, with D tentatively TRBD1 (5 bases). Trimming pared 4 bases from V and 4 bases from J, leaving 9 bases between. Per the germline V gene, CDR1 is LNHDA and CDR2 is SQIVND (reference sequence). This CDR3 has 13 amino acids. CDR3 DNA sequence: TGTGCCAGTAGTAGGGCAGGGCCAGATACGCAGTATTTT. Translation: CASSRAGPDTQYF. The whole variable domain, filled in from reference TRBV19 and TRBJ2-3, reads DGGITQSPKYLFRKEGQNVTLSCEQNLNHDAMYWYRQDPGQGLRLIYYSQIVNDFQKGDIAEGYSVSREKKESFPLTVTSAQKNPTAFYLCASSRAGPDTQYFGPGTRLTVL.

The chain carries TRBV30 and TRBJ2-5, with TRBD2 matching 9 bases. V gave up 0 bases and J gave up 0 bases; unmatched junction bases: 11. This CDR3 has 18 amino acids. Germline assignment: CDR1 GTSNPN and CDR2 SVGIG (reference sequence). As DNA, the CDR3 is TGTGCCTGGAGTGTAGGCCTAGCGGGGTTGTTGTACCAAGAGACCCAGTACTTC. This translates into CAWSVGLAGLLYQETQYF.

J is TRBJ2-3 and V is TRBV30; D gene uncertain. This CDR3 spans 13 amino acids. CDR1 is GTSNPN, CDR2 SVGIG, per germline (reference sequence). Trimming shortened V by 0 bases and J by 4 bases, and 8 bases separated the two germline ends. The CDR3 here is CAWSVQVADTQYF. CDR3 DNA sequence: TGTGCCTGGAGTGTACAAGTGGCAGATACGCAGTATTTT.

The J gene is TRBJ1-5, the V gene TRBV10-2; possible D gene TRBD1, 6 bases. With 8 bases removed from V and 5 bases from J, the gap between germline ends came to 16 bases. CDR3 size: 14 residues. Germline V gene data show CDR1 as WSHSY and CDR2 as SAAADI. The DNA of the CDR3 is TGCGCCAGCGGGGGGGCAGGGGCTGATCAGCCCCAGCATTTT. Translation gives CASGGAGADQPQHF.

V is TRBV5-6 and J is TRBJ1-6; 7 nucleotides match TRBD1. The CDR3 runs 15 residues. V was pared by 1 base and J by 6 bases, with 4 bases of the junction left unmatched. Germline V gene sequence: CDR1 SGHDT, CDR2 YYEEEE. The CDR3 DNA sequence: TGTGCCAGCAGCTTGCAGGGGGGTTCTAATTCACCCCTCCACTTT. Its translation is CASSLQGGSNSPLHF. The full variable domain, with the rest looked up from reference TRBV5-6 and TRBJ1-6, is DAGVTQSPTHLIKTRGQQVTLRCSPKSGHDTVSWYQQALGQGPQFIFQYYEEEERQRGNFPDRFSGHQFPNYSSELNVNALLLGDSALYLCASSLQGGSNSPLHFGNGTRLTVT.

The chain combines TRBV5-1 with TRBJ1-1; D unclear. Germline values: CDR1 SGHRS, CDR2 YFSETQ. Deletions cut 0 bases from V and 2 bases from J, with 11 bases between. The CDR3 is 15 residues long. The CDR3 region is CASSLEAGANTEAFF. The CDR3 bases are TGCGCCAGCAGCTTGGAGGCAGGCGCTAACACTGAAGCTTTCTTT.

The chain recombines TRBV7-2 with TRBJ2-7; D possibly corresponds to TRBD1 (5 bases). Per the germline V gene, CDR1 is SGHTA and CDR2 is FQGNSA. V was shortened by 6 bases and J by 2 bases, with 14 bases between the two germline ends. This CDR3 has 14 amino acids. CDR3 coding DNA: TGTGCCAGCAGTCAGGGTACTAAAACCTACGAGCAGTACTTC. Encoded protein: CASSQGTKTYEQYF.

The V gene is TRBV11-2, the J gene TRBJ2-1, with TRBD1 matching over 12 bases. Germline values: CDR1 SGHAT, CDR2 FQNNGV. CDR3 length: 15 residues. The ends lost 5 bases at V and 8 bases at J; junction bases unmatched: 7. The CDR3 bases are TGTGCCAGCAGCCACGGGACAGGGGGCAAGCATGAGCAGTTCTTC. Protein sequence: CASSHGTGGKHEQFF. Full variable domain (missing parts from reference TRBV11-2 and TRBJ2-1): EAGVAQSPRYKIIEKRQSVAFWCNPISGHATLYWYQQILGQGPKLLIQFQNNGVVDDSQLPKDRFSAERLKGVDSTLKIQPAKLEDSAVYLCASSHGTGGKHEQFFGPGTRLTVL.

This chain connects TRBV6-5 to TRBJ1-2, with D possibly matching TRBD1 (5 bases). CDR1 is MNHEY, CDR2 SVGAGI, per germline. There are 13 residues in the CDR3. The V and J ends lost 2 bases and 7 bases respectively, with 11 bases between them. CDR3 sequence reads: CASSYRDQGGYTF. The CDR3 bases are TGTGCCAGCAGTTACAGGGACCAGGGTGGCTACACCTTC.

With regard to this clone: The junction departs from germline at one end; a sequencing error may be responsible. The chain recombines TRBV7-7 with TRBJ2-2; 12 nucleotides match TRBD2. This CDR3 has 14 residues. The germline CDR1 and CDR2 sequences are SSHAT and FNYEAQ (reference sequence). CDR3 DNA: TGTGCTAGCAGCCAGGGACTAGCGGGCGGGGAGCTGTTTTTT. It specifies CASSQGLAGGELFF.

This clone was seen once. The rearrangement links TRBV30 to TRBJ2-1; D may be TRBD2 (6 bases). From germline, CDR1 is GTSNPN and CDR2 SVGIG (reference sequence). The CDR3 length is 13 residues. The V end was cut by 1 base, the J end by 12 bases, with 16 bases between. The CDR3 nucleotides are TGTGCCTGGAGTGCCCGTCGGAGGGAGTCGCAGTTCTTC. This translates into CAWSARRRESQFF.

The genes are TRBV5-1 and TRBJ2-2; D is possibly TRBD1 (5 bases). V lost 5 bases and J lost 6, with 20 bases in between. Germline CDR1 reads SGHRS; CDR2 reads YFSETQ. The CDR3 loop spans 16 amino acids. CDR3 nucleotides: TGCGCCAGCAGGCCCGGGCGGCAGGGTGGTTCCGGGGAGCTGTTTTTT. It is translated as CASRPGRQGGSGELFF.

The rearrangement joins TRBV11-1 to TRBJ1-6, with D unclear. Germline CDR1 reads SGHAT; CDR2 reads FQDESV (reference sequence). The CDR3 sequence is 14 residues long. V was shortened by 3 bases and J by 5 bases, with 8 bases between the two germline ends. In DNA, the CDR3 is TGTGCCAGCAGCTTCGTTGCCAATAATTCACCCCTCCACTTT. Translation: CASSFVANNSPLHF.

J is TRBJ1-4 and V is TRBV2; 9 bases line up with TRBD1. The germline V gene encodes CDR1 SNHLY and CDR2 FYNNEI. Losses at the gene ends were 8 bases for V and 8 bases for J; bases not matched to a gene: 6. The CDR3 consists of 13 residues. DNA for the CDR3: TGTGCCAGCCAAAGGGACAGGGACGAAAAACTGTTTTTT. Protein sequence: CASQRDRDEKLFF.

The chain joins TRBV4-2 to TRBJ1-2; D is undetermined. V shed 4 bases and J shed 0 bases, with 12 bases lying between them. Germline V lookup: CDR1 LGHNA, CDR2 YNFKEQ. This CDR3 contains 15 residues. CDR3 bases: TGTGCCAGCAGCCTCAACCGGGCAGCTAACTATGGCTACACCTTC. Translated: CASSLNRAANYGYTF.